Below, one TCR beta chain is given with its context. Its antigen remains unidentified. This CDR3 is missing its conserved last phenylalanine or tryptophan, likely due to a read error. It is unclear where the CDR3 begins or ends on the DNA, so no DNA is shown, and the CDR3 is as TCRdb lists it. The germline V gene encodes CDR1 MGHDK and CDR2 SYGVNS. Both ends counted, the CDR3 spans 14 residues. This specimen's time point label, interpreted: before preoperative PTX-NDP chemotherapy. Before surgery, patients were given paclitaxel-nedaplatin as preoperative chemotherapy. This specimen belongs to a study of esophageal squamous cell carcinoma under preoperative chemotherapy (dated by TCRdb to between 2018 and 2020). At the level of the whole study: In the study, TCR repertoires were profiled in both peripheral blood T cells and tumor-infiltrating lymphocytes. Four or five patients with primary esophageal squamous cell carcinoma made up the cohort. The study examined the effect of paclitaxel-nedaplatin chemotherapy on T-cell receptor repertoires in patients with esophageal squamous cell carcinoma. Repertoires were compared between samples taken before and after paclitaxel-nedaplatin therapy. The paper's findings and limits, for the study overall: Paclitaxel-nedaplatin therapy caused immediate and substantial changes in clonotype frequency, and abundant clones were more likely to contract than to amplify. After chemotherapy, TCR diversity rose significantly in peripheral T cells, but this increase was not seen in tumor-infiltrating lymphocytes. Post-treatment tumor-infiltrating lymphocytes appeared partly derived from peripheral T cells migrating into the tumor, not solely from local clonal changes. The cohort was small, with only 5 or 6 patients with esophageal squamous cell carcinoma analyzed.

The method was PCR. TCRdb shows the sequencer as HiSeq X Ten. TCR repertoires were characterized by high-throughput sequencing. TCRdb applied fastp at Q25 and MiXCR to the public reads, then kept only in-frame beta chains. Each entry merges the rows of one CDR3 protein and shows their most common DNA and genes. This sample lists about 15,000 distinct CDR3 sequences; nearly 50% were detected once. Approximately 29% of the sample goes to the ten largest clones. This specimen was taken from a patient given preoperative chemotherapy. This receptor was taken from a human donor with esophageal squamous cell carcinoma. The donor label of this sample is uncertain. This chain joins TRBV25-1 to TRBJ2-5; TRBD1, the D gene given by the table, was not confirmed from the DNA. CDR3 protein: CASSIRGGEATQYL.